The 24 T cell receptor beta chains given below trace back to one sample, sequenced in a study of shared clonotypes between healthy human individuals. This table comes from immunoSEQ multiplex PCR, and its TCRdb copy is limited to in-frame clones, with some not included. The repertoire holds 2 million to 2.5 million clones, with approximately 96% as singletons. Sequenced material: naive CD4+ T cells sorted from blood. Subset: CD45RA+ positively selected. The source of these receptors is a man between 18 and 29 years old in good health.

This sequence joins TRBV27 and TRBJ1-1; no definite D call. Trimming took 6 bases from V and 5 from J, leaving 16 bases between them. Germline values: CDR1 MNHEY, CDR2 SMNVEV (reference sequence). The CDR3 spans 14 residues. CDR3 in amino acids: CASSGLGKLTEAFF. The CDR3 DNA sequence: TGTGCCAGCAGCGGACTTGGGAAGTTGACTGAAGCTTTCTTT.

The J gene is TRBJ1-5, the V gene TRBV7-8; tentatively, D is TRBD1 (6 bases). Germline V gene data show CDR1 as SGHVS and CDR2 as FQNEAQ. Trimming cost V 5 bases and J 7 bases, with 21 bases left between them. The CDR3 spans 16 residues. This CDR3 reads CASSPDRIGGGQPQHF. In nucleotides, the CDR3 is TGTGCCAGCAGCCCCGACCGGATCGGGGGGGGCCAGCCCCAGCATTTT.

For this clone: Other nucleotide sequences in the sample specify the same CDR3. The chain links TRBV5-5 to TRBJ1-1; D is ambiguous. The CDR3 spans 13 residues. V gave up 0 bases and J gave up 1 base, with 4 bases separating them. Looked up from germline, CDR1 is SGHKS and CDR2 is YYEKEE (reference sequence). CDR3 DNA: TGTGCCAGCAGCTTGGGCGGGAACACTGAAGCTTTCTTT. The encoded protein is CASSLGGNTEAFF.

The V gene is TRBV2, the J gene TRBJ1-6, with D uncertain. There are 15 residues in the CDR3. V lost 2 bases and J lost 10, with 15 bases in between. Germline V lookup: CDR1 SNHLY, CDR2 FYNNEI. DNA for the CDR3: TGTGCCAGCAGTGAATCTACGGGGTTACGATCACCCCTCCACTTT. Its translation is CASSESTGLRSPLHF.

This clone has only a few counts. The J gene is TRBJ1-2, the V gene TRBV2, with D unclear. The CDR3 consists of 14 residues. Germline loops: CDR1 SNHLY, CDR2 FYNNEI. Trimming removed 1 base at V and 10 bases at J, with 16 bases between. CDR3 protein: CASSEEVGSRLYTF. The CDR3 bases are TGTGCCAGCAGTGAAGAAGTTGGCAGCCGTCTCTACACCTTC.

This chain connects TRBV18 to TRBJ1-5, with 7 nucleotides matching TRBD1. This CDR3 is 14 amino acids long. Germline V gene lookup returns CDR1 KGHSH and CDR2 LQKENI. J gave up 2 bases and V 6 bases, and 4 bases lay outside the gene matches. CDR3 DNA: TGTGCCAGCTCTCGGGACAGCGGCAATCAGCCCCAGCATTTT. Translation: CASSRDSGNQPQHF.

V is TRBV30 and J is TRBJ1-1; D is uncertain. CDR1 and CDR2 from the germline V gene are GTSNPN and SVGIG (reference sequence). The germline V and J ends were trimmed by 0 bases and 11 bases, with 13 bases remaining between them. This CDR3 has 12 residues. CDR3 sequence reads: CAWSVQVTMAFF. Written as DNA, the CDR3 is TGTGCCTGGAGTGTACAAGTCACGATGGCTTTCTTT.

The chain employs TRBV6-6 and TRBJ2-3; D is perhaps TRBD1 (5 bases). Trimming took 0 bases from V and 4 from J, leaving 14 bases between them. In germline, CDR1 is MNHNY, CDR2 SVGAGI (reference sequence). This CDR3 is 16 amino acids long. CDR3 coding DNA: TGTGCCAGCAGTTACTCCGCAGGGCAGTCGGCAGATACGCAGTATTTT. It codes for CASSYSAGQSADTQYF.

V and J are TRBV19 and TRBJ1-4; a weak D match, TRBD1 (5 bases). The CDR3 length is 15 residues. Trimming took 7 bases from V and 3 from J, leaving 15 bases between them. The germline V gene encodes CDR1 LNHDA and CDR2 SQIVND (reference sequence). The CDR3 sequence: CASTNSGAANEKLFF. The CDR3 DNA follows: TGTGCCAGTACCAATAGTGGGGCAGCTAATGAAAAACTGTTTTTT.

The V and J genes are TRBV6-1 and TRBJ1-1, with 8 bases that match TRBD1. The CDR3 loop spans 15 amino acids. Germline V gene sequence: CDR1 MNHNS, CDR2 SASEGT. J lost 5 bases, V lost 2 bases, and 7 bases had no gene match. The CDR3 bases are TGTGCCAGCAGTGAATTGGGGACAGGAAAGACTGAAGCTTTCTTT. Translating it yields CASSELGTGKTEAFF.

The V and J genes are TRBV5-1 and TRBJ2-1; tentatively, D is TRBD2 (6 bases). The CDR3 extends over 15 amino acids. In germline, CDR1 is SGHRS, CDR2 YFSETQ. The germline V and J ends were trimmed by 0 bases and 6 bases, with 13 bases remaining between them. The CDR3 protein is CASSLGEKGGNEQFF. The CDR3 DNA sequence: TGCGCCAGCAGCTTGGGGGAGAAGGGAGGCAATGAGCAGTTCTTC.

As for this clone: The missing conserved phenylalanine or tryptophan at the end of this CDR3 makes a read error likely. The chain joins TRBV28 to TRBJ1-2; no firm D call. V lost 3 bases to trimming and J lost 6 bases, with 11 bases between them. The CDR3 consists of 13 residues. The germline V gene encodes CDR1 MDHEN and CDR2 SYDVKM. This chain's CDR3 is CASSLRGVNGYTL. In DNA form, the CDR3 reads TGTGCCAGCAGTTTGAGAGGTGTAAATGGCTACACCCTC.

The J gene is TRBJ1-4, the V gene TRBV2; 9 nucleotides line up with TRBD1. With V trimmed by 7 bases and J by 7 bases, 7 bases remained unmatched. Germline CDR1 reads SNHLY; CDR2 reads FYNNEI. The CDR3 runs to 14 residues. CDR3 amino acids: CASIGQGLGEKLFF. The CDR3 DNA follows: TGTGCCAGCATCGGACAGGGGCTGGGTGAAAAACTGTTTTTT.

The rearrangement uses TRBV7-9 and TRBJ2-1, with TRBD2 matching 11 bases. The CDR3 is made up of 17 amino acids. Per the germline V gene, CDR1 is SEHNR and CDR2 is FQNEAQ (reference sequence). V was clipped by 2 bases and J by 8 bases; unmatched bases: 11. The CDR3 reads CASSLYLAGGRRDEQFF. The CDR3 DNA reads TGTGCCAGCAGCTTATATCTAGCGGGAGGCCGCAGGGATGAGCAGTTCTTC.

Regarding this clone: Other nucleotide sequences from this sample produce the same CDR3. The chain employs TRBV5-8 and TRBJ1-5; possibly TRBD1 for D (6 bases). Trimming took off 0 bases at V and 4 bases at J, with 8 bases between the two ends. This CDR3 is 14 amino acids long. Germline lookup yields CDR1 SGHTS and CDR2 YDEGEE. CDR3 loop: CASSLEGGNQPQHF. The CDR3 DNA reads TGTGCCAGCAGCTTGGAAGGGGGGAATCAGCCCCAGCATTTT.

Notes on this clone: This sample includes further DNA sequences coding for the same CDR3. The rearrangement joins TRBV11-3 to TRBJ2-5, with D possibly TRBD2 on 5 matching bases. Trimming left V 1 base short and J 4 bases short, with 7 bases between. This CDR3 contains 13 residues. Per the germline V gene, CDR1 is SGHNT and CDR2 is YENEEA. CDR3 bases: TGTGCCAGCAGCTTAGGGGAGAGAGAGACCCAGTACTTC. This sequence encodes CASSLGERETQYF.

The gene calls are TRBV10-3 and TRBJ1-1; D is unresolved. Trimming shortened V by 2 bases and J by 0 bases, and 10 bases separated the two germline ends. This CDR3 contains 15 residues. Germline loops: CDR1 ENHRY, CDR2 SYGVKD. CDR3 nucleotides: TGTGCCATCAGTGAGCCTCGGGGAATGAACACTGAAGCTTTCTTT. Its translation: CAISEPRGMNTEAFF.

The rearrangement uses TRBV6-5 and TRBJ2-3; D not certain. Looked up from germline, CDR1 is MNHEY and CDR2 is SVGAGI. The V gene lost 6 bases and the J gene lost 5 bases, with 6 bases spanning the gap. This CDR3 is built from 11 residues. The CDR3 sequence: CASRDGDTQYF. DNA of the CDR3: TGTGCCAGCAGGGACGGAGATACGCAGTATTTT.

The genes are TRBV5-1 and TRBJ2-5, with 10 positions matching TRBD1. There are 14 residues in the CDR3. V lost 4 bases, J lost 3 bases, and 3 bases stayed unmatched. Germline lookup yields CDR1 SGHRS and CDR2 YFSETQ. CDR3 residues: CASSPDRGEETQYF. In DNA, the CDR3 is TGCGCCAGCAGCCCGGACAGGGGGGAAGAGACCCAGTACTTC.

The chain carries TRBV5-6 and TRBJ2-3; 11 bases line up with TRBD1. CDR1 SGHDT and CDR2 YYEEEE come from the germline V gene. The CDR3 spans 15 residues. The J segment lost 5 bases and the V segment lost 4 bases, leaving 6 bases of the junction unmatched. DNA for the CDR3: TGTGCCAGCAGCCCCGGACAGGGGGCTGGAGATACGCAGTATTTT. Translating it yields CASSPGQGAGDTQYF.

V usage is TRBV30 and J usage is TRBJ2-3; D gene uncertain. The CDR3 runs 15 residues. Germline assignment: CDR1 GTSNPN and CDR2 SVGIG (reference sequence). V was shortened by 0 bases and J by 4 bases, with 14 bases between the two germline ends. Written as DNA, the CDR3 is TGTGCCTGGAGTGTAGGCGGAACCCACCCAGATACGCAGTATTTT. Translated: CAWSVGGTHPDTQYF.

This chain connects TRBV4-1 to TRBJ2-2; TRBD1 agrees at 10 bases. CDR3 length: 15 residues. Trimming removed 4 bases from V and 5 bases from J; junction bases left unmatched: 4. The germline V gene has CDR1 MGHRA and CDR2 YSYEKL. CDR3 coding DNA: TGCGCCAGCAGCCCCGACAGGGGGCTTACCGGGGAGCTGTTTTTT. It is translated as CASSPDRGLTGELFF.

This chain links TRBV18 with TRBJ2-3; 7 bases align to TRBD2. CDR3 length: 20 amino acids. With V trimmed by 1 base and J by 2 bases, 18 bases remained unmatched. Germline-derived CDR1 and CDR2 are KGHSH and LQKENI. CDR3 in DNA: TGTGCCAGCTCACCACGATCGCCGGGAGGACCATACACAGACACAGATACGCAGTATTTT. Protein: CASSPRSPGGPYTDTDTQYF.

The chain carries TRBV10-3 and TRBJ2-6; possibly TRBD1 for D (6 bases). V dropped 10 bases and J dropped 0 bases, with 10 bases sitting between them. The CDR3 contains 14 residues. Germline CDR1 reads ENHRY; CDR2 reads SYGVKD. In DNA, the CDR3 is TGTGCCACCACAGGGCTCTCTGGGGCCAACGTCCTGACTTTC. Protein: CATTGLSGANVLTF.